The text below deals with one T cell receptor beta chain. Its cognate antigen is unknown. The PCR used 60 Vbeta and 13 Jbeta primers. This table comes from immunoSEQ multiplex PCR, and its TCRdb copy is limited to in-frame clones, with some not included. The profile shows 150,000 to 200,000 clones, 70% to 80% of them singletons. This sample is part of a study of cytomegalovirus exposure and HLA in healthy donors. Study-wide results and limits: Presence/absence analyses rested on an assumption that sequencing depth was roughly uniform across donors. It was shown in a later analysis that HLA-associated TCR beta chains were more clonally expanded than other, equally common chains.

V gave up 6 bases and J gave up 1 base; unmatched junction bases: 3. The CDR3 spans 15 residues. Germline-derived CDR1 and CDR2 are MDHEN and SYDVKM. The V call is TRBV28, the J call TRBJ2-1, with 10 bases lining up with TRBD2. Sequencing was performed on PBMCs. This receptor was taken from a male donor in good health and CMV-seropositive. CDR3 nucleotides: TGTGCCAGCAGCAGTAGCGGGAGGTCCTACAATGAGCAGTTCTTC. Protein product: CASSSSGRSYNEQFF.